Below are 10 T cell receptor beta chains sequenced from a single sample in a study of human T cells and chemical hapten exposure. Stated time point: patch test 2, 6 weeks after DPC sensitization. Treatment reported: therapeutic diphenylcyclopropenone sensitization with weekly scalp DPC. TCRdb independently ran MiXCR on the RACE reads; one entry per CDR3 protein. The sample shows some 79,000 distinct CDR3 sequences, roughly 10% of them seen only once. Sequenced material: whole blood, taken in connection with sensitization to the hapten diphenylcyclopropenone (DPC). The origin of the receptors is a woman aged 45-59 years with alopecia areata. Some clones in this sample may be carry-over from other donors' samples.

V and J are TRBV20-1 and TRBJ2-1; 11 nucleotides agree with TRBD2. Germline trimming cut 1 base from V and 1 base from J; bases unmatched to any gene: 0. Germline V gene data show CDR1 as DFQATT and CDR2 as SNEGSKA (reference sequence). CDR3 length: 15 amino acids. The CDR3 protein is CSARASGRSYNEQFF. CDR3 coding DNA: TGCAGTGCTAGAGCTAGCGGGAGGTCCTACAATGAGCAGTTCTTC.

Turning to this clonotype: The junction differs from germline at one of its ends, possibly a read error. V and J are TRBV27 and TRBJ1-4, with D possibly being TRBD1 (5 bases). The CDR3 covers 13 residues. Per the germline V gene, CDR1 is MNHEY and CDR2 is SMNVEV (reference sequence). The CDR3 sequence is CASSPRVGENLFF. The CDR3 nucleotides read TGTGCCAGCAGTCCCAGGGTTGGTGAAAACCTGTTTTTT.

This clonotype was counted many times. The rearrangement links TRBV7-2 to TRBJ2-3; 13 bases fit TRBD2. The J segment lost 2 bases and the V segment lost 6 bases, leaving 8 bases of the junction unmatched. This CDR3 contains 17 residues. Germline values: CDR1 SGHTA, CDR2 FQGNSA. The CDR3: CASSSRTSGSPTDTQYF. The CDR3 nucleotides read TGTGCCAGCAGTTCCCGGACTAGCGGGAGTCCCACAGATACGCAGTATTTT.

The rearrangement links TRBV14 to TRBJ2-1; D is perhaps TRBD1 (6 bases). V lost 0 bases to trimming and J lost 9 bases, with 12 bases between them. CDR1 and CDR2 from the germline V gene are SGHDN and FVKESK. CDR3 size: 14 residues. The CDR3 loop reads CASSQDLRGIEQFF. The CDR3 nucleotides read TGTGCCAGCAGCCAAGATCTTAGGGGGATTGAGCAGTTCTTC.

V is TRBV7-2 and J is TRBJ1-6; D uncertain. CDR3 size: 13 residues. Germline-derived CDR1 and CDR2 are SGHTA and FQGNSA. The V and J ends lost 5 bases and 6 bases respectively, with 8 bases between them. The CDR3 DNA is TGTGCCAGCAGCACGGACGCTAATTCACCCCTCCACTTT. Translation: CASSTDANSPLHF.

This clonotype was detected a few times. V gene TRBV6-2 or TRBV6-3 combines with J gene TRBJ2-7; D is perhaps TRBD2 (6 bases). The CDR3 runs to 17 residues. Trimming left V 0 bases short and J 0 bases short, with 15 bases between. Germline loops: CDR1 MNHEY, CDR2 SVGEGT. DNA for the CDR3: TGTGCCAGCAGTTACTCGTCGCTAGCGAGGAGCTCCTACGAGCAGTACTTC. This encodes CASSYSSLARSSYEQYF.

The rearrangement links TRBV7-9 to TRBJ2-1; D remains ambiguous. V shed 5 bases and J shed 0 bases, with 14 bases lying between them. The CDR3 extends over 16 amino acids. Germline V gives CDR1 SEHNR, CDR2 FQNEAQ (reference sequence). CDR3 in amino acids: CASSRQPSNSYNEQFF. The CDR3 region has the DNA TGTGCCAGCAGCCGTCAGCCTTCTAACTCCTACAATGAGCAGTTCTTC.

This clonotype was seen at least ten times. The genes are TRBV29-1 and TRBJ1-1; D not certain. Germline loops: CDR1 SQVTM, CDR2 ANQGSEA. Trimming removed 1 base from V and 10 bases from J, with 10 bases in between. The CDR3 runs 11 residues. The CDR3 nucleotides are TGCAGCGTTGAAGGAACAAGACTAGCTTTCTTT. Its protein product is CSVEGTRLAFF.

This clonotype came up many times. The chain links TRBV29-1 to TRBJ1-1; TRBD1 aligns across 7 bases. The CDR3 extends over 13 amino acids. The germline V gene has CDR1 SQVTM and CDR2 ANQGSEA. With V trimmed by 7 bases and J by 3 bases, 8 bases remained unmatched. CDR3 bases: TGCAGCGCTAGGACAGGTCCTGACACTGAAGCTTTCTTT. Its protein product is CSARTGPDTEAFF.

This clonotype showed up just a few times. The rearrangement joins TRBV9 to TRBJ2-7; 10 nucleotides align to TRBD2. The CDR3 length is 15 residues. Losses at the gene ends were 4 bases for V and 1 base for J; bases not matched to a gene: 5. Germline V gives CDR1 SGDLS, CDR2 YYNGEE. The CDR3 sequence is CASSPSGSRSYEQYF. CDR3 DNA sequence: TGTGCCAGCAGCCCTAGCGGGAGTAGGTCCTACGAGCAGTACTTC.